This entry concerns a single T cell receptor beta chain. Its matching antigen is unknown. PCR used 60 Vbeta primers and 13 Jbeta primers. This table comes from immunoSEQ multiplex PCR, and its TCRdb copy is limited to in-frame clones, with some not included. This sample has about 160,000 clones, with approximately 79% found just once. This specimen comes from a study of cytomegalovirus exposure and HLA in healthy donors. At the level of the study: From HLA-typed donors, an early data release held around 80 million unique TCRs.

Germline V gene lookup returns CDR1 SGHRS and CDR2 YFSETQ. The V and J ends lost 4 bases and 2 bases respectively, with 12 bases between them. The CDR3 has 14 residues. Whole-study findings and limits: Earlier analysis yielded a pattern in which most TCR beta V segments were productive about 87% or about 30% of the time.

The TCR was taken from a woman aged 45-65 years in good health and CMV-seropositive. The sequencing sample was made of PBMCs. The V call is TRBV5-1, the J call TRBJ1-1, with D tentatively TRBD1 (5 bases). CDR3 loop: CASSGTGRNTEAFF. The DNA of the CDR3 is TGCGCCAGCAGCGGTACAGGCCGAAACACTGAAGCTTTCTTT.